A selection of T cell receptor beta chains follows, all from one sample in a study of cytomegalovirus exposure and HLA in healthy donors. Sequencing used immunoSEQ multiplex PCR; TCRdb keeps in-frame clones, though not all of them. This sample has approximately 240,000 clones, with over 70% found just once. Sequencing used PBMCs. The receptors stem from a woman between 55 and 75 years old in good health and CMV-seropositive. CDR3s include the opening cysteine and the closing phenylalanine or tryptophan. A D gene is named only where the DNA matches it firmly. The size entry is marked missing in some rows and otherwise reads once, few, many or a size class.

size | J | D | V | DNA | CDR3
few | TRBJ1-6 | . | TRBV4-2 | TGTGCCAGCAGCCAAGCCAACAGGGCTATTAATTCACCCCTCCACTTT | CASSQANRAINSPLHF
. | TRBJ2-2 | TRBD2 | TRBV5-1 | TGCGCCAGCAGCCAACCGAGGGTGCGGGAGTCGGCCGGGGAGCTGTTTTTT | CASSQPRVRESAGELFF
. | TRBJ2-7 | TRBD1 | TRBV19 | TGTGCCAGTAGCCTGGACAGACAGGGACCCTACGAGCAGTACTTC | CASSLDRQGPYEQYF
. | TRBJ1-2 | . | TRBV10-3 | TGTGCCATCAGTGGAGGTTATGGCTACACCTTC | CAISGGYGYTF
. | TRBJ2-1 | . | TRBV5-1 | TGCGCCAGCAGCTTGGAAGGACAGAACAATGAGCAGTTCTTC | CASSLEGQNNEQFF
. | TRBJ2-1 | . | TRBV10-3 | TGTGCCACCTGGGGCCAGGGGTGGTTCTTC | CATWGQGWFF
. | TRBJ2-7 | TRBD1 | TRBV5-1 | TGCGCCAGCAGCGCTGGACAGGGTTCCTACGAGCAGTACTTC | CASSAGQGSYEQYF
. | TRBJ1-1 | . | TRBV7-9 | TGTGCCAGCAGCTTAACCCAGGGGAACACTGAAGCTTTCTTT | CASSLTQGNTEAFF
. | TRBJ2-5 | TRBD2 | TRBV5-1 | TGCGCCAGCAGCGAACTAGGACTAGCGGGAGTAGAGACCCAGTACTTC | CASSELGLAGVETQYF
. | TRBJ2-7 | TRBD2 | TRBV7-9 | TGTGCCACCGGGACTAGCGGATACTACGAGCAGTACTTC | CATGTSGYYEQYF
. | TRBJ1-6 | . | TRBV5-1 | TGCGCCAGCAGCTCCGCCCGTGTGGCAGGGTACAGTTCACCCCTCCACTTT | CASSSARVAGYSSPLHF
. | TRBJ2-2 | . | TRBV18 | TGTGCCAGCTCGCAGGCTCGGACCGGGGAGCTGTTTTTT | CASSQARTGELFF
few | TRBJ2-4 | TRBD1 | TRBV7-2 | TGTGCCAGCAGCGGGGGACAGTTAGCCAAAAACATTCAGTACTTC | CASSGGQLAKNIQYF
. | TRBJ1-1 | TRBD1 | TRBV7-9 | TGTGCCAGCAGCTTACAGGGGGGCAGGGCTGAAGCTTTCTTT | CASSLQGGRAEAFF
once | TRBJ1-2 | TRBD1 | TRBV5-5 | TGTGCCAGCAGCGTGGACAGGGGGCGCGGCTACACCTTC | CASSVDRGRGYTF
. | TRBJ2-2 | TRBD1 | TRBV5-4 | TGTGCCAGCAGCCCGGGACAGGGTGGCGGGGAGCTGTTTTTT | CASSPGQGGGELFF
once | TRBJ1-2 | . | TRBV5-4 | TGTGCCAGCAGCTTGGGGTCGTCGCGAAAAGGCTACACCTTC | CASSLGSSRKGYTF
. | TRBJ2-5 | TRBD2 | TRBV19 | TGTGCCAGTAGTATCGGGGGGGCCTTTCGAGAGACCCAGTACTTC | CASSIGGAFRETQYF
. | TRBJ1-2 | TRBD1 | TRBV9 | TGTGCCAGCAGCGGCGACAGGGGGGCTAACTATGGCTACACCTTC | CASSGDRGANYGYTF
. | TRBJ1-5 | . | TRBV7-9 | TGTGCCAGCAGCTTGGGGACAAGGGGAACCGAGCCCCAGCATTTT | CASSLGTRGTEPQHF
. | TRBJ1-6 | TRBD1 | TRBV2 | TGTGCCAGCAGGCCGACAGGGCTCGATCCTATTAATTCACCCCTCCACTTT | CASRPTGLDPINSPLHF
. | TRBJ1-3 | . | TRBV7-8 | TGTGCCAGCAGCTTAGGGACACCCGGAAACACCATATATTTT | CASSLGTPGNTIYF